This TCR beta chain was obtained from a study of T cell responses to AZD1222 COVID-19 vaccine. Study-wide results and limits: Among spike-specific TCRs, nearly half reportedly target unmutated variant regions. With two AZD1222 doses given, Spike-specific TCR breadth and depth both rose. Donors skewed white British and female; clonal diversity was possibly underestimated.

TCRdb's table, derived via immunoSEQ multiplex PCR, lists solely in-frame clones and lacks some. The repertoire consists of around 95,000 clones, with 88% occurring once and the leading ten covering more than 1.5%. The V gene lost 0 bases and the J gene lost 9 bases, with 10 bases spanning the gap. This CDR3 has 13 residues. Germline V lookup: CDR1 LGHDT, CDR2 YNNKEL (reference sequence). In regard to this clone: Antigen unknown.

This receptor was identified in an adult in good health. The sequencing used peripheral blood, collected on day 0 of AZD1222 vaccination. The rearrangement joins TRBV3-1 (or the pseudogene TRBV3-2) to TRBJ2-3; TRBD1 or TRBD2 may be the D gene (5 bases each). The CDR3 region is CASSQDGGGTQYF. CDR3 in DNA: TGTGCCAGCAGCCAAGATGGGGGTGGAACGCAGTATTTT.